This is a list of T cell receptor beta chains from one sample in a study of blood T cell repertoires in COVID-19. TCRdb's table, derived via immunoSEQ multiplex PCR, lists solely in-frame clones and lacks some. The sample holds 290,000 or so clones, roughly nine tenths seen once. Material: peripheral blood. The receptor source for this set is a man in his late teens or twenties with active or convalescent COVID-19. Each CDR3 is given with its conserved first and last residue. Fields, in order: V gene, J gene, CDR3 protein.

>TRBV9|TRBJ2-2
CASTRTSGTGELFF
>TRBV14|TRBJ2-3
CASAWAGGPTDTQYF
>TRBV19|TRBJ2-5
CASSIGTSETQYF
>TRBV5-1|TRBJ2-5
CASSLRDRQETQYF
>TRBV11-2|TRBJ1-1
CASSTPRQGRTEAFF
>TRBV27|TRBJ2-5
CASSLLATETQYF
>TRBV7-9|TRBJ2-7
CASSPRGGYEQYF
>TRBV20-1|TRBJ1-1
CSAVPGVGAFF
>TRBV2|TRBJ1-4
CASSEVQGTAFGEKLFF
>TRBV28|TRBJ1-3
CASRQGSGNTIYF
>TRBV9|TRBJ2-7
CASSVAPGGGYEQYF
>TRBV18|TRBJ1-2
CASSPRGGQGNYGYTF
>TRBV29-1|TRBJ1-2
CSAEGVGYTF
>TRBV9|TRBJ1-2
CASSRGETGPSYGYTF
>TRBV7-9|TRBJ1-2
CASSGHLNYGYTF
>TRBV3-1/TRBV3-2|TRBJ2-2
CASRPISGGNTGELFF
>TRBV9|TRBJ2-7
CASSVGGATYEQYF
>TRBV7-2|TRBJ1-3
CASSSRFSGNTIYF
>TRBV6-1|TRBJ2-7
CASRERSSGEQYEQYF
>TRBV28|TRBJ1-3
CASSSPFSGTGVGNTIYF
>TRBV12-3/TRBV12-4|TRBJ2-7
CASSQTGAEQYF
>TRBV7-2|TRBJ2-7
CASSNPRQGLSYEQYF
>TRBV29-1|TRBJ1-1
CSVESRMNTEAFF
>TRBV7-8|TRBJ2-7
CASSLGTIGEQYF
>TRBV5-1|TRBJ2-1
CASSSVPSGGADEQFF
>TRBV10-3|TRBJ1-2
CAISDGLDYGYTF
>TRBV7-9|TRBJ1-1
CASSFPTGRNTEAFF